What follows are 29 T cell receptor beta chains derived from one specimen sequenced in a study of response to subunit inactivated influenza vaccine (dated by TCRdb to about 2018). The method behind the library was RT-PCR. TCRdb records Illumina HiSeq 2500 as the sequencer. TCRdb itself trimmed the public reads at Q25 with fastp, ran MiXCR and retained productive beta chains. Here each entry gathers all rows of one CDR3 protein and keeps the most common genes and DNA. The sample contains more than 700,000 distinct CDR3 sequences, around 21% of them found a single time. The ten largest clones take up 10% of the sample. The specimen comprised PBMCs from blood, sampled less than 6 days after vaccination. The source is a man aged 50-59 years who received an inactivated influenza vaccine. Donor details come from another sample of the same person, matched by shared clones.

This clonotype was detected only once. This chain links TRBV6-2 or TRBV6-3 with TRBJ2-1, with TRBD2 matching 11 bases. Germline CDR1 and CDR2: MNHEY and SVGEGT. There are 17 residues in the CDR3. J lost 9 bases, V lost 2 bases, and 12 bases had no gene match. This CDR3 reads CASSYRRIAGGHSEQFF. CDR3 sequence (DNA): TGTGCCAGCAGTTACCGACGTATAGCGGGGGGGCACAGTGAGCAGTTCTTC.

This clonotype has just a few counts. The V gene is TRBV7-2, the J gene TRBJ2-3; D is ambiguous. CDR1 and CDR2 (germline): SGHTA, FQGNSA. V was trimmed by 1 base and J by 4 bases, leaving 6 bases between them. This CDR3 region has 13 residues. The CDR3 DNA reads as TGTGCCAGCAGCTTAGGGTCGGCAGATACGCAGTATTTT. This translates into CASSLGSADTQYF.

The genes are TRBV28 and TRBJ2-1; TRBD2 matches 11 bases. Germline CDR1 reads MDHEN; CDR2 reads SYDVKM. J lost 6 bases, V lost 0 bases, and 10 bases had no gene match. This CDR3 has 18 residues. For the CDR3, the DNA is TGTGCCAGCAGTTTATGGTCTAGCGGGGGGTTCAATACCAATGAGCAGTTCTTC. As protein: CASSLWSSGGFNTNEQFF.

This clonotype was observed a single time. The V call is TRBV7-9, the J call TRBJ2-1; D gene ambiguous. The germline V and J ends were trimmed by 2 bases and 5 bases, with 10 bases remaining between them. Germline values: CDR1 SEHNR, CDR2 FQNEAQ (reference sequence). The CDR3 runs to 14 residues. The CDR3 bases are TGTGCCAGCAGCTTACAGTCAGTCCACAATGAGCAGTTCTTC. Translating gives CASSLQSVHNEQFF.

The sample holds a few counts of this clonotype. The chain has TRBV7-9 and TRBJ2-1; a possible D gene is TRBD2 (6 bases). In germline, CDR1 is SEHNR, CDR2 FQNEAQ (reference sequence). The CDR3 covers 15 residues. The V gene lost 1 base and the J gene lost 6 bases, with 13 bases spanning the gap. The CDR3 spells CASSLVAGPSNEQFF. The CDR3 bases are TGTGCCAGCAGCTTAGTGGCGGGACCTTCCAATGAGCAGTTCTTC. Using reference TRBV7-9 and TRBJ2-1 for the parts outside the CDR3, the full variable domain is DTGVSQNPRHKITKRGQNVTFRCDPISEHNRLYWYRQTLGQGPEFLTYFQNEAQLEKSRLLSDRFSAERPKGSFSTLEIQRTEQGDSAMYLCASSLVAGPSNEQFFGPGTRLTVL.

DNA of the CDR3: TGTGCCAGCAGTGAGGGGGGGCACGGCACAGATACGCAGTATTTT. This codes for CASSEGGHGTDTQYF. The rearrangement joins TRBV2 to TRBJ2-3; D perhaps matches TRBD2 (7 bases). Trimming stripped 3 bases from V and 1 base from J, with 11 bases between. This CDR3 has 15 amino acids. Germline V gene sequence: CDR1 SNHLY, CDR2 FYNNEI.

This clonotype was detected a few times. The gene calls are TRBV7-2 and TRBJ1-3, with D maybe TRBD1 (6 bases). The CDR3 is 15 amino acids. Per the germline V gene, CDR1 is SGHTA and CDR2 is FQGNSA. V was clipped by 3 bases and J by 8 bases, with 17 bases between them. CDR3 in amino acids: CASSFGGQFGDTIYF. In DNA, the CDR3 is TGTGCCAGCAGCTTCGGGGGGCAGTTCGGTGACACCATATATTTT.

The chain joins TRBV5-1 to TRBJ2-5; tentatively, D is TRBD1 (6 bases). V was trimmed by 0 bases and J by 3 bases, leaving 12 bases between them. Germline V gene lookup returns CDR1 SGHRS and CDR2 YFSETQ. This CDR3 is built from 15 residues. The CDR3 sequence is CASSLAGQREETQYF. As DNA, the CDR3 is TGCGCCAGCAGCTTGGCTGGACAGCGAGAAGAGACCCAGTACTTC. Full variable domain (remainder filled in from reference TRBV5-1 and TRBJ2-5): KAGVTQTPRYLIKTRGQQVTLSCSPISGHRSVSWYQQTPGQGLQFLFEYFSETQRNKGNFPGRFSGRQFSNSRSEMNVSTLELGDSALYLCASSLAGQREETQYFGPGTRLLVL.

This clonotype appeared a few times. The chain is built from TRBV18 and TRBJ1-4; TRBD1 matches 7 bases. J gave up 8 bases and V 4 bases, and 16 bases lay outside the gene matches. Germline V CDR1 and CDR2: KGHSH, LQKENI. CDR3 length: 17 residues. The CDR3 nucleotides read TGTGCCAGCTCACGTGAGACAGGGTCCCCGCTCAGAGAAAAACTGTTTTTT. This sequence encodes CASSRETGSPLREKLFF. The entire variable domain, with the rest obtained from reference TRBV18 and TRBJ1-4, is as follows: NAGVMQNPRHLVRRRGQEARLRCSPMKGHSHVYWYRQLPEEGLKFMVYLQKENIIDESGMPKERFSAEFPKEGPSILRIQQVVRGDSAAYFCASSRETGSPLREKLFFGSGTQLSVL.

The chain employs TRBV7-2 and TRBJ1-2; 7 bases map to TRBD1. V shed 3 bases and J 7 bases; nucleotides not matched to a gene: 5. This CDR3 spans 13 amino acids. In germline, CDR1 is SGHTA, CDR2 FQGNSA. The CDR3 reads CASSFRQGGGYTF. In nucleotides, the CDR3 is TGTGCCAGCAGCTTCCGACAGGGTGGTGGCTACACCTTC.

The sample holds a few counts of this clonotype. The chain has TRBV7-2 and TRBJ2-1; D possibly corresponds to TRBD2 (6 bases). The CDR3 has 14 residues. V was trimmed by 4 bases and J by 12 bases, leaving 19 bases between them. Germline-derived CDR1 and CDR2 are SGHTA and FQGNSA. The CDR3 reads CASSSGTVTIGQFF. Written as DNA, the CDR3 is TGTGCCAGCAGCTCTGGGACTGTCACAATCGGGCAGTTCTTC.

The sample holds a few counts of this clonotype. CDR3: CASSSWTGGGGYTF. In nucleotides, the CDR3 is TGTGCCAGCAGCTCTTGGACAGGGGGAGGTGGCTACACCTTC. The genes are TRBV5-4 and TRBJ1-2; 10 bases are shared with TRBD1. This CDR3 is built from 14 residues. From germline, CDR1 is SGHNT and CDR2 YYREEE (reference sequence). Trimming took 3 bases from V and 7 from J; bases not matched to a gene: 6.

The chain joins TRBV20-1 to TRBJ1-2; a possible D gene is TRBD1 (5 bases). The germline V and J ends were trimmed by 6 bases and 0 bases, with 11 bases remaining between them. The germline CDR1 and CDR2 sequences are DFQATT and SNEGSKA (reference sequence). The CDR3 totals 13 residues. CDR3 sequence reads: CSARDHPNYGYTF. The CDR3 region has the DNA TGCAGTGCCCGGGACCATCCTAACTATGGCTACACCTTC.

The J gene is TRBJ2-2, the V gene TRBV4-3; D is unclear. With 0 bases removed from V and 3 bases from J, the gap between germline ends came to 8 bases. The CDR3 contains 15 residues. Germline CDR1 and CDR2: LGHNA and YSLEER. This CDR3 is CASSQEVGYTGELFF. CDR3 DNA: TGCGCCAGCAGCCAAGAAGTCGGATACACCGGGGAGCTGTTTTTT.

There are a few counts of this clonotype. The V call is TRBV5-1, the J call TRBJ2-1, with no clear D. CDR1 SGHRS and CDR2 YFSETQ come from the germline V gene. The CDR3 is made up of 12 amino acids. V lost 3 bases and J lost 8, with 9 bases in between. The CDR3 DNA follows: TGCGCCAGCAGCTCGGTCCTCGATGAGCAGTTCTTC. Translation: CASSSVLDEQFF.

This clonotype was observed a few times. J is TRBJ2-7 and V is TRBV20-1; D remains unclear. Between the trimmed V and J ends, which lost 4 bases and 3 bases, there was a span of 4 bases. Germline assignment: CDR1 DFQATT and CDR2 SNEGSKA (reference sequence). The CDR3 has 10 residues. The CDR3 here is CSATGYEQYF. The CDR3 DNA reads TGCAGTGCTACAGGCTACGAGCAGTACTTC.

This clonotype was detected only a few times. The V call is TRBV24-1, the J call TRBJ2-1, with D possibly being TRBD1 (6 bases). V was cut by 3 bases and J by 5 bases, with 13 bases left in between. The germline CDR1 and CDR2 sequences are KGHDR and SFDVKD. There are 15 residues in the CDR3. As DNA, the CDR3 is TGTGCCACCAGTGATATGGGGGCGCCGGACAATGAGCAGTTCTTC. Residues: CATSDMGAPDNEQFF.

A few counts support this clonotype. The chain's CDR3 is CSANGHGSYNEQFF. The CDR3 coding sequence is TGCAGTGCAAACGGACACGGATCCTACAATGAGCAGTTCTTC. The genes are TRBV20-1 and TRBJ2-1; TRBD1 might be the D (5 bases). This CDR3 comprises 14 residues. CDR1 and CDR2 (germline): DFQATT, SNEGSKA (reference sequence). V gave up 6 bases and J gave up 1 base, with 13 bases separating them.

V and J are TRBV14 and TRBJ1-3; D is uncertain. V dropped 1 base and J dropped 3 bases, with 1 base sitting between them. The germline V gene has CDR1 SGHDN and CDR2 FVKESK. The CDR3 loop spans 12 amino acids. The CDR3 is CASSQVGNTIYF. CDR3 nucleotides: TGTGCCAGCAGCCAAGTTGGAAACACCATATATTTT.

The chain carries TRBV4-2 and TRBJ2-3; TRBD2 matches at 14 bases. The CDR3 spans 18 residues. V lost 1 base and J lost 0; bases outside the gene matches: 3. The germline V gene has CDR1 LGHNA and CDR2 YNFKEQ. CDR3 bases: TGTGCCAGCAGCCAAGGACTAGCGGGGGGGGCTAGCACAGATACGCAGTATTTT. This gives the protein CASSQGLAGGASTDTQYF.

The chain is built from TRBV7-2 and TRBJ2-3, with TRBD2 matching 13 bases. The CDR3 runs to 16 residues. Trimming at V came to 5 bases and at J to 2 bases, leaving 4 bases not matched to a gene. Germline V CDR1 and CDR2: SGHTA, FQGNSA. Here the CDR3 reads CASSKTSGGFTDTQYF. The CDR3 DNA reads TGTGCCAGCAGCAAGACTAGCGGGGGGTTCACAGATACGCAGTATTTT.

J is TRBJ1-1 and V is TRBV20-1, with D hard to call. The germline V gene has CDR1 DFQATT and CDR2 SNEGSKA (reference sequence). The CDR3 totals 13 residues. CDR3 amino acids: CIADQVPDTEAFF. The CDR3 nucleotides are TGCATCGCGGACCAGGTTCCGGACACTGAAGCTTTCTTT.

This sequence joins TRBV5-1 and TRBJ2-7; 7 nucleotides line up with TRBD2. Germline V gives CDR1 SGHRS, CDR2 YFSETQ. The trim removed 0 bases at V and 2 bases at J, leaving 5 bases unmatched. This CDR3 has 15 amino acids. The CDR3 DNA sequence: TGCGCCAGCAGCTTGGGCGGGAGTAATGCCTACGAGCAGTACTTC. Translated: CASSLGGSNAYEQYF. The entire variable domain, with the rest obtained from reference TRBV5-1 and TRBJ2-7, is as follows: KAGVTQTPRYLIKTRGQQVTLSCSPISGHRSVSWYQQTPGQGLQFLFEYFSETQRNKGNFPGRFSGRQFSNSRSEMNVSTLELGDSALYLCASSLGGSNAYEQYFGPGTRLTVT.

The chain recombines TRBV4-1 with TRBJ1-5, with D tentatively TRBD1 (5 bases). This CDR3 spans 16 amino acids. V was shortened by 2 bases and J by 5 bases, with 16 bases between the two germline ends. Germline CDR1 is MGHRA and CDR2 is YSYEKL. The CDR3 sequence: CASSQRMGQGDQPQHF. The CDR3 DNA is TGCGCCAGCAGCCAAAGAATGGGGCAGGGCGATCAGCCCCAGCATTTT.

This clonotype has just a few counts. The J gene is TRBJ2-3, the V gene TRBV6-2 or TRBV6-3; D is uncertain. Germline CDR1 and CDR2: MNHEY and SVGEGT. V dropped 2 bases and J dropped 1 base, with 19 bases sitting between them. This CDR3 is built from 18 residues. The CDR3 region is CASSYPFGSIIRTDTQYF. Written as DNA, the CDR3 is TGTGCCAGCAGTTACCCCTTTGGTAGCATAATTCGCACAGATACGCAGTATTTT.

The chain has TRBV4-1 and TRBJ2-1; 8 positions match TRBD2. V shed 3 bases and J 6 bases; nucleotides not matched to a gene: 7. Germline CDR1 is MGHRA and CDR2 is YSYEKL. The length of the CDR3 is 15 residues. The chain's CDR3 is CASSQTPGTSNEQFF. In DNA, the CDR3 is TGCGCCAGCAGCCAGACCCCCGGGACTAGCAATGAGCAGTTCTTC.

There are a few counts of this clonotype. The chain uses TRBV20-1 and TRBJ2-1, with D perhaps matching TRBD1 (6 bases). The ends were cut back, 3 bases at V and 3 bases at J, with 12 bases in the middle. Germline-derived CDR1 and CDR2 are DFQATT and SNEGSKA (reference sequence). The CDR3 covers 14 residues. The CDR3 nucleotides read TGCAGTGCTAGTAAACAGGGCAGCTACAATGAGCAGTTCTTC. Its translation: CSASKQGSYNEQFF.

V and J are TRBV20-1 and TRBJ2-7, with TRBD2 identical over 7 bases. Germline CDR1 reads DFQATT; CDR2 reads SNEGSKA (reference sequence). The CDR3 has 15 amino acids. Trimming took 3 bases from V and 2 from J; bases not matched to a gene: 10. The CDR3, as DNA: TGCAGTGCTAGTGGGGTAGCGGGTTCGACCTACGAGCAGTACTTC. This codes for CSASGVAGSTYEQYF.

This clonotype was detected a few times. V gene TRBV12-3 or TRBV12-4 combines with J gene TRBJ2-1, with 11 positions matching TRBD2. Trimming removed 0 bases from V and 8 bases from J; junction bases left unmatched: 6. The CDR3 runs to 16 residues. CDR3 amino acids: CASSLATSGGGYEQFF. CDR3 in DNA: TGTGCCAGCAGTTTAGCTACTAGCGGGGGTGGTTATGAGCAGTTCTTC.